One sample yielded the 14 T cell receptor beta chains listed below, sequenced in a study of cytomegalovirus exposure and HLA in healthy donors. Use of 60 Vbeta and 13 Jbeta primers characterized the PCR. Using immunoSEQ multiplex PCR, the repertoire was profiled, and TCRdb retains in-frame clones only, with some absent. Recorded for this sample: 70,000 to 100,000 clones. The sample comprised PBMCs. All receptors come from a girl aged 10 to 17 in good health and CMV-seropositive.

The rearrangement uses TRBV19 and TRBJ1-2, with 7 bases aligning to TRBD1. CDR1 is LNHDA and CDR2 is SQIVND in the germline V gene (reference sequence). The CDR3 runs to 14 residues. V trimming: 6 bases; J trimming: 0 bases; junction bases outside the gene matches: 4. The CDR3 region is CASRHRGTNYGYTF. Written as DNA, the CDR3 is TGTGCCAGTAGGCACAGGGGAACTAACTATGGCTACACCTTC.

The V and J genes are TRBV27 and TRBJ1-2; TRBD1 aligns across 10 bases. This CDR3 comprises 17 residues. CDR1 and CDR2 (germline): MNHEY, SMNVEV (reference sequence). The V gene end was trimmed by 6 bases and the J gene end by 0 bases; junction bases not matched to a gene: 10. This CDR3 is CASSSRDRGLSNYGYTF. Here the CDR3 DNA reads TGTGCCAGCAGCTCCCGGGACAGGGGTCTCTCTAACTATGGCTACACCTTC.

The chain recombines TRBV5-4 with TRBJ1-2; tentative D call: TRBD1 (6 bases). CDR3 length: 14 amino acids. V was shortened by 0 bases and J by 2 bases, with 8 bases between the two germline ends. Looked up from germline, CDR1 is SGHNT and CDR2 is YYREEE (reference sequence). The CDR3 nucleotides are TGTGCCAGCAGCTTGGAGGGGGACAACTATGGCTACACCTTC. The encoded protein is CASSLEGDNYGYTF.

The chain combines TRBV5-1 with TRBJ1-2; D possibly corresponds to TRBD1 (5 bases). CDR1 and CDR2 (germline): SGHRS, YFSETQ. CDR3 length equals 13 residues. The V gene lost 5 bases and the J gene lost 5 bases, with 13 bases spanning the gap. CDR3 sequence: CASSPQGEYGYTF. CDR3 in DNA: TGCGCCAGCAGTCCGCAGGGCGAATATGGCTACACCTTC.

The CDR3 DNA reads as TGTGCCAGCACCCATGGACAGGGCAATGAGCAGTTCTTC. This encodes CASTHGQGNEQFF. The gene calls are TRBV7-9 and TRBJ2-1; 8 bases are shared with TRBD1. V gave up 7 bases and J gave up 6 bases; unmatched junction bases: 5. Looked up from germline, CDR1 is SEHNR and CDR2 is FQNEAQ (reference sequence). The CDR3 extends over 13 amino acids. The whole variable domain, remainder taken from reference TRBV7-9 and TRBJ2-1, is DTGVSQNPRHKITKRGQNVTFRCDPISEHNRLYWYRQTLGQGPEFLTYFQNEAQLEKSRLLSDRFSAERPKGSFSTLEIQRTEQGDSAMYLCASTHGQGNEQFFGPGTRLTVL.

The chain employs TRBV19 and TRBJ1-4, with 7 positions matching TRBD1. CDR3 size: 14 residues. The germline gives CDR1 LNHDA, CDR2 SQIVND (reference sequence). V lost 7 bases, J lost 6 bases, and 8 bases stayed unmatched. Here the CDR3 reads CASNPSDRDEKLFF. In DNA form, the CDR3 reads TGTGCCAGTAACCCCTCCGACAGGGATGAAAAACTGTTTTTT. Variable domain in full (rest from reference TRBV19 and TRBJ1-4): DGGITQSPKYLFRKEGQNVTLSCEQNLNHDAMYWYRQDPGQGLRLIYYSQIVNDFQKGDIAEGYSVSREKKESFPLTVTSAQKNPTAFYLCASNPSDRDEKLFFGSGTQLSVL.

CDR3 residues: CASSPRFPRQVDYEQYF. The DNA for the CDR3 is TGTGCCAGCAGTCCCAGGTTCCCCCGACAGGTCGACTACGAGCAGTACTTC. The V call is TRBV7-2, the J call TRBJ2-5; possibly TRBD1 for D (6 bases). The better agreement between TRBJ2-7 and the DNA end casts doubt on the J call. The germline CDR1 and CDR2 sequences are SGHTA and FQGNSA. This CDR3 is built from 17 residues.

The rearrangement links TRBV5-4 to TRBJ1-2, with D possibly TRBD1 on 5 matching bases. This CDR3 spans 13 amino acids. CDR1 is SGHNT, CDR2 YYREEE, per germline (reference sequence). Trimming cost V 0 bases and J 4 bases, with 7 bases left between them. The CDR3: CASSLVQGYGYTF. In DNA form, the CDR3 reads TGTGCCAGCAGCTTGGTCCAGGGCTATGGCTACACCTTC.

The rearrangement joins TRBV6-1 to TRBJ2-4, with a weak D call TRBD1 (5 bases). Germline V gives CDR1 MNHNS, CDR2 SASEGT. The CDR3 has 15 residues. Trimming shortened V by 3 bases and J by 6 bases, and 15 bases separated the two germline ends. In nucleotides, the CDR3 is TGTGCCAGCAGTGATCCGCAGGGTAGGGGAAACATTCAGTACTTC. Amino acids: CASSDPQGRGNIQYF.

The rearrangement joins TRBV28 to TRBJ1-1; the D is unclear. This CDR3 has 14 amino acids. Germline CDR1 is MDHEN and CDR2 is SYDVKM. Trimming removed 4 bases at V and 4 bases at J, with 13 bases between. CDR3 coding DNA: TGTGCCAGCAGTTCCTCTCGGAGGGTCACTGAAGCTTTCTTT. As protein: CASSSSRRVTEAFF. Drawing the rest from reference TRBV28 and TRBJ1-1, the complete variable domain is DVKVTQSSRYLVKRTGEKVFLECVQDMDHENMFWYRQDPGLGLRLIYFSYDVKMKEKGDIPEGYSVSREKKERFSLILESASTNQTSMYLCASSSSRRVTEAFFGQGTRLTVV.

The chain carries TRBV4-2 and TRBJ1-4; possible D gene TRBD1, 6 bases. The V end lost 1 base, the J end lost 4 bases, and 10 bases lay between the germline ends. Germline values: CDR1 LGHNA, CDR2 YNFKEQ. CDR3 size: 15 residues. The CDR3: CASSQAGTSNEKLFF. The CDR3 DNA reads TGTGCCAGCAGCCAAGCCGGGACAAGTAATGAAAAACTGTTTTTT.

In DNA, the CDR3 is TGTGCCAGCAGCTTAGGGGGGGACAGCTACGAGCAGTACGTC. Translating gives CASSLGGDSYEQYV. V is TRBV7-9 and J is TRBJ2-7, with D possibly TRBD1 on 7 matching bases. Trimming shortened V by 1 base and J by 3 bases, and 10 bases separated the two germline ends. Germline assignment: CDR1 SEHNR and CDR2 FQNEAQ (reference sequence). The CDR3 consists of 14 residues.

The rearrangement links TRBV4-1 to TRBJ2-3, with 11 nucleotides matching TRBD2. Germline CDR1 reads MGHRA; CDR2 reads YSYEKL. The V and J ends lost 0 bases and 6 bases, in that order; junction bases with no gene match: 8. The CDR3 is 17 amino acids. CDR3 sequence (DNA): TGCGCCAGCAGCCAAGACTCTAGCGGGGGGTTATCGGATACGCAGTATTTT. This gives the protein CASSQDSSGGLSDTQYF.

This chain connects TRBV27 to TRBJ1-6, with D possibly matching TRBD1 (5 bases). Trimming took off 7 bases at V and 3 bases at J, with 13 bases between the two ends. Germline V lookup: CDR1 MNHEY, CDR2 SMNVEV (reference sequence). The CDR3 has 15 residues. The CDR3 bases are TGTGCCAGCATAGCGGGGGGTGACTATAATTCACCCCTCCACTTT. This encodes CASIAGGDYNSPLHF.